The clone carrying this T cell receptor (beta chain) was seen only once. Antigen unknown. For the second PCR, which ran for roughly 6 to 12 cycles, a sample-barcoded 5' primer and a J-beta primer mix were used. TCRdb itself ran the 5' RACE reads through MiXCR, one entry per CDR3 protein. The data contain about 680,000 distinct CDR3 sequences, roughly 50% of them singletons. The sample belongs to a study of blood T cells in healthy people across ages. General study points: Relative to aged donors, long-lived donors carried more naive CD4+ cells and displayed higher diversity. The unsorted PBMCs prevented any conclusive comparison of naive versus antigen-experienced cells.

Total RNA was extracted at no less than 5.5 micrograms per sample. There are 16 residues in the CDR3. The V and J ends lost 5 bases and 11 bases, in that order; junction bases with no gene match: 19. CDR1 and CDR2 (germline): SGHNT, YENEEA. The specimen sequenced was blood. The chain couples TRBV11-3 to TRBJ2-5; 8 nucleotides agree with TRBD2. This receptor was identified in a woman in her fifties or sixties in good health. CDR3 loop: CASSTTRPGLGGEQYF. In nucleotides, the CDR3 is TGTGCCAGCAGCACCACCAGACCGGGACTAGGGGGTGAGCAGTACTTC.